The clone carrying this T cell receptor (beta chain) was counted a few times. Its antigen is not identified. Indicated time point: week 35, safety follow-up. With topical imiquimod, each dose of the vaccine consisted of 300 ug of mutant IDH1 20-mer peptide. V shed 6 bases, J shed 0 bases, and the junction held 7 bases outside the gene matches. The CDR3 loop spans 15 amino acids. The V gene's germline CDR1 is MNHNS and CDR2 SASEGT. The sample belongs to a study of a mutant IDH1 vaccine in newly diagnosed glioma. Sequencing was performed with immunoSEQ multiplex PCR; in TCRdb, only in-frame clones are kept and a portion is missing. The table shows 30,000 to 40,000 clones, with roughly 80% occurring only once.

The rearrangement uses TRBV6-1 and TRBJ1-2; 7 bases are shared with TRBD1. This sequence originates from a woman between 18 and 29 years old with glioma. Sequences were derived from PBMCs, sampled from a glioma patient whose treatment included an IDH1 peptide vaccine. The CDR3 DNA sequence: TGTGCCAGCAGACAGACAGGGACAACTAACTATGGCTACACCTTC. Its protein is CASRQTGTTNYGYTF.